The entry below gives a single T cell receptor (beta chain) sequence along with its context. J was trimmed by 5 bases and V by 3 bases; bases with no gene match: 2. Germline lookup yields CDR1 KGHSH and CDR2 LQKENI. The CDR3 runs 15 residues. The data are from a study of blood T cells in healthy people across ages. A sample-barcoded 5' primer and a J-beta primer mix were used in a second PCR of about 6 to 12 cycles. Each CDR3 protein gets one entry after TCRdb re-called the 5' RACE reads with MiXCR. The sample contains around 800,000 distinct CDR3 sequences, approximately 24% of which appear only once. These data were also reused for a study on T cells of mothers and their children.

The chain employs TRBV18 and TRBJ2-2, with TRBD2 identical over 11 bases. The sample comprised blood. The sequence came from a boy aged 5-17 years in good health. CDR3 sequence: CASSPGLAVTGELFF. The CDR3 DNA sequence: TGTGCCAGCTCACCGGGACTAGCGGTTACCGGGGAGCTGTTTTTT.